These T cell receptor beta chains were read from a single sample in a study of blood T cells in healthy people across ages. TCRdb processed the 5' RACE reads anew with MiXCR; each CDR3 protein has one entry. Here the sample spans 1.8 million or so distinct CDR3 sequences, roughly 43% being singletons. The sequenced sample consisted of blood. The receptor set was obtained from a human donor in good health. Each CDR3 is given with its conserved first and last residue. The order of the fields is clone size, J gene, V gene, D gene, CDR3 protein, CDR3 DNA. D genes are given only for firm matches. Size is omitted from some rows. Given values are once, few, many or a class for expanded clones.

size: many
J: TRBJ1-5
V: TRBV7-2
D: TRBD1
CDR3: CASSSTGNQPQHF
DNA: TGTGCCAGCAGCTCGACAGGGAATCAGCCCCAGCATTTT

size: -
J: TRBJ1-1
V: TRBV20-1
D: -
CDR3: CSARQGSTEAFF
DNA: TGCAGTGCTAGACAGGGGAGCACTGAAGCTTTCTTT

size: -
J: TRBJ1-6
V: TRBV20-1
D: TRBD1
CDR3: CSAKGTENSPLHF
DNA: TGCAGTGCTAAGGGGACAGAGAATTCACCCCTCCACTTT

size: once
J: TRBJ2-5
V: TRBV2
D: -
CDR3: CASSRAGRGQKTQYF
DNA: TGTGCCAGCAGTAGGGCAGGCCGAGGCCAAAAGACCCAGTACTTC

size: -
J: TRBJ2-3
V: TRBV9
D: -
CDR3: CASSVGDIPTDTQYF
DNA: TGTGCCAGCAGCGTAGGAGATATACCAACAGATACGCAGTATTTT

size: -
J: TRBJ1-2
V: TRBV7-9
D: -
CDR3: CASSSYQGPTYGYTF
DNA: TGTGCCAGCAGCTCGTACCAGGGGCCGACCTATGGCTACACCTTC

size: few
J: TRBJ2-7
V: TRBV13
D: -
CDR3: CASSPTGPTRYEQYF
DNA: TGTGCCAGCAGCCCAACCGGCCCCACCCGGTACGAGCAGTACTTC

size: -
J: TRBJ2-2
V: TRBV12-3/TRBV12-4
D: -
CDR3: CASIIGGAGELFF
DNA: TGTGCCAGCATCATTGGAGGGGCCGGGGAGCTGTTTTTT

size: few
J: TRBJ1-2
V: TRBV20-1
D: -
CDR3: CSAKPGGALPFYGYTF
DNA: TGCAGTGCTAAGCCTGGGGGCGCCCTCCCCTTCTATGGCTACACCTTC

size: once
J: TRBJ1-2
V: TRBV6-6
D: -
CDR3: CASRYSPQYYGYTF
DNA: TGTGCCAGCAGGTACTCGCCCCAATACTATGGCTACACCTTC

size: -
J: TRBJ1-1
V: TRBV20-1
D: -
CDR3: CSARGGMGNTEAFF
DNA: TGCAGTGCTAGAGGGGGAATGGGGAACACTGAAGCTTTCTTT

size: -
J: TRBJ2-1
V: TRBV3-1
D: TRBD1
CDR3: CASSQGSGTGVYNEQFF
DNA: TGTGCCAGCAGCCAAGGGTCCGGGACAGGAGTATACAATGAGCAGTTCTTC

size: few
J: TRBJ2-7
V: TRBV12-3/TRBV12-4
D: TRBD2
CDR3: CASSGLAGGPSYEQYF
DNA: TGTGCCAGCAGCGGACTAGCGGGGGGCCCTTCCTACGAGCAGTACTTC

size: many
J: TRBJ2-3
V: TRBV20-1
D: TRBD2
CDR3: CSARLAGGDTQYF
DNA: TGCAGTGCCAGACTAGCGGGAGGAGATACGCAGTATTTT

size: few
J: TRBJ2-1
V: TRBV28
D: TRBD2
CDR3: CASSLLTSGAPMRQFF
DNA: TGTGCCAGCAGTCTCCTGACTAGCGGAGCCCCAATGAGGCAGTTCTTC

size: -
J: TRBJ2-1
V: TRBV5-5
D: TRBD2
CDR3: CASSSTTSGGRNEQFF
DNA: TGTGCCAGCAGTTCTACTACTAGCGGGGGGAGAAATGAGCAGTTCTTC

size: -
J: TRBJ2-6
V: TRBV7-2
D: TRBD2
CDR3: CASSFTSSGGRSGANVLTF
DNA: TGTGCCAGCAGCTTTACCTCTAGCGGGGGTCGCTCTGGGGCCAACGTCCTGACTTTC

size: few
J: TRBJ2-1
V: TRBV6-5
D: -
CDR3: CASSYSRLAPYNEQFF
DNA: TGTGCCAGCAGTTACTCGAGGCTAGCGCCCTACAATGAGCAGTTCTTC

size: -
J: TRBJ1-5
V: TRBV10-3
D: -
CDR3: CAISEIDSNQPQHF
DNA: TGTGCCATCAGTGAAATTGACAGCAATCAGCCCCAGCATTTT

size: -
J: TRBJ2-1
V: TRBV3-1
D: TRBD2
CDR3: CASSQEGLTSSYNEQFF
DNA: TGTGCCAGCAGCCAAGAGGGACTAACGAGCTCCTACAATGAGCAGTTCTTC

size: once
J: TRBJ2-1
V: TRBV20-1
D: TRBD2
CDR3: CSARGGSSGGYNEQFF
DNA: TGCAGTGCTAGAGGGGGATCTAGCGGGGGCTACAATGAGCAGTTCTTC

size: many
J: TRBJ1-2
V: TRBV12-3/TRBV12-4
D: -
CDR3: CASSPGYTF
DNA: TGTGCCAGCAGCCCTGGCTACACCTTC

size: -
J: TRBJ1-5
V: TRBV6-2/TRBV6-3
D: -
CDR3: CASSYPLLQGMAQHF
DNA: TGTGCCAGCAGTTACCCGTTATTACAGGGTATGGCCCAGCATTTT

size: -
J: TRBJ2-1
V: TRBV7-6
D: -
CDR3: CASSIGRSSYNEQFF
DNA: TGTGCCAGCAGCATAGGACGGAGCTCCTACAATGAGCAGTTCTTC

size: few
J: TRBJ2-1
V: TRBV12-3/TRBV12-4
D: -
CDR3: CASSRVRQRDEQFF
DNA: TGTGCCAGCAGTCGAGTTCGACAGCGGGATGAGCAGTTCTTC

size: -
J: TRBJ2-5
V: TRBV28
D: -
CDR3: CASSIGAKGAETQYF
DNA: TGTGCCAGCAGTATAGGAGCGAAGGGCGCGGAGACCCAGTACTTC

size: -
J: TRBJ2-7
V: TRBV7-2
D: TRBD1
CDR3: CASSSVIDRDEQYF
DNA: TGTGCCAGCAGCTCCGTCATCGACAGGGACGAGCAGTACTTC

size: few
J: TRBJ2-2
V: TRBV29-1
D: TRBD1
CDR3: CSVYTGTGADGELFF
DNA: TGCAGCGTGTATACCGGGACAGGGGCTGACGGGGAGCTGTTTTTT

size: -
J: TRBJ2-1
V: TRBV29-1
D: -
CDR3: CSVVHRVNEQFF
DNA: TGTAGCGTTGTTCACAGGGTCAATGAGCAGTTCTTC

size: few
J: TRBJ1-2
V: TRBV10-3
D: -
CDR3: CAISESTTRGGDGCTF
DNA: TGTGCCATCAGTGAGTCGACTACCAGGGGTGGGGATGGCTGCACCTTC

size: -
J: TRBJ1-2
V: TRBV12-3/TRBV12-4
D: -
CDR3: CASSPRPGSYGYTF
DNA: TGTGCCAGCAGTCCGCGACCAGGGTCCTATGGCTACACCTTC

size: few
J: TRBJ2-1
V: TRBV20-1
D: -
CDR3: CSAKVGRGGCNEQFF
DNA: TGCAGTGCTAAGGTGGGCAGGGGCGGCTGCAATGAGCAGTTCTTC

size: once
J: TRBJ2-5
V: TRBV25-1
D: -
CDR3: CASLDTWNREYF
DNA: TGTGCCAGCCTCGATACCTGGAACAGGGAGTACTTC

size: -
J: TRBJ1-2
V: TRBV7-2
D: -
CDR3: CASSLAPGTECYGYTF
DNA: TGTGCCAGCAGCTTAGCCCCGGGCACGGAATGCTATGGCTACACCTTC

size: few
J: TRBJ2-3
V: TRBV27
D: -
CDR3: CASSLFRRDTQYF
DNA: TGTGCCAGCAGTTTATTTCGGAGGGATACGCAGTATTTT

size: -
J: TRBJ2-7
V: TRBV30
D: -
CDR3: CAWSEVYEQYF
DNA: TGTGCCTGGAGCGAGGTCTACGAGCAGTACTTC

size: few
J: TRBJ2-4
V: TRBV29-1
D: -
CDR3: CSVAIGGEQYF
DNA: TGCAGCGTTGCCATAGGAGGTGAGCAGTACTTC

size: -
J: TRBJ2-7
V: TRBV20-1
D: TRBD2
CDR3: CSAARAGVPYEQYF
DNA: TGCAGTGCTGCACGAGCGGGGGTCCCCTACGAGCAGTACTTC

size: -
J: TRBJ2-7
V: TRBV20-1
D: -
CDR3: CRAFEPPYEQYF
DNA: TGCAGGGCGTTTGAACCTCCCTACGAGCAGTACTTC

size: -
J: TRBJ1-2
V: TRBV7-9
D: -
CDR3: CASSALAPNYYGYTF
DNA: TGTGCCAGCAGCGCCCTGGCCCCCAATTACTATGGCTACACCTTC

size: -
J: TRBJ2-7
V: TRBV20-1
D: -
CDR3: CSANSIGQTQEYEQYF
DNA: TGCAGTGCTAACAGCATCGGACAGACTCAAGAATACGAGCAGTACTTC

size: few
J: TRBJ2-7
V: TRBV18
D: TRBD1
CDR3: CASSPPEIGDSLTPYEQYF
DNA: TGTGCCAGCTCACCACCGGAGATCGGGGACAGCCTAACGCCCTACGAGCAGTACTTC

size: many
J: TRBJ2-7
V: TRBV5-1
D: -
CDR3: CASSQGSGTLYEQYF
DNA: TGCGCCAGCAGCCAAGGATCGGGGACACTATACGAGCAGTACTTC

size: -
J: TRBJ2-2
V: TRBV7-3
D: -
CDR3: CASSRQAVNTGELFF
DNA: TGTGCCAGCAGCCGACAGGCCGTGAACACCGGGGAGCTGTTTTTT

size: few
J: TRBJ2-7
V: TRBV21-1
D: -
CDR3: CASGCKQPSDPFFYEQYF
DNA: TGTGCCAGCGGCTGTAAGCAACCCTCCGACCCCTTTTTTTACGAGCAGTACTTC

size: -
J: TRBJ1-2
V: TRBV29-1
D: TRBD1
CDR3: CSVGGTGGTPYGYTF
DNA: TGCAGCGTTGGGGGGACAGGGGGCACCCCCTATGGCTACACCTTC

size: few
J: TRBJ2-1
V: TRBV5-1
D: -
CDR3: CASRGPPVDNEQFF
DNA: TGCGCCAGCAGAGGTCCTCCGGTGGACAATGAGCAGTTCTTC

size: -
J: TRBJ1-6
V: TRBV4-3
D: -
CDR3: CASSYIPGRGAPLHF
DNA: TGCGCCAGCAGTTATATTCCAGGGAGAGGGGCACCCCTCCACTTT

size: -
J: TRBJ2-2
V: TRBV6-6
D: -
CDR3: CASRGRRGRTGELFF
DNA: TGTGCCAGCAGGGGCCGGCGGGGGCGAACCGGGGAGCTGTTTTTT

size: many
J: TRBJ2-7
V: TRBV3-1
D: -
CDR3: CASSRITQGTYEQYF
DNA: TGTGCCAGCAGCCGGATAACTCAGGGTACCTACGAGCAGTACTTC

size: -
J: TRBJ1-2
V: TRBV7-2
D: TRBD1
CDR3: CASGQQTGERCGYTF
DNA: TGTGCCAGCGGCCAACAGACAGGGGAGAGATGTGGCTACACCTTC

size: -
J: TRBJ2-4
V: TRBV30
D: -
CDR3: CAWSVGRVSKNIQYF
DNA: TGTGCCTGGAGTGTCGGCAGGGTGTCCAAAAACATTCAGTACTTC

size: few
J: TRBJ2-1
V: TRBV20-1
D: TRBD2
CDR3: CSAREPSGGGLRYNEQFF
DNA: TGCAGTGCTAGAGAGCCTAGCGGGGGAGGACTTCGGTACAATGAGCAGTTCTTC

size: few
J: TRBJ1-1
V: TRBV29-1
D: TRBD1
CDR3: CSVEIGTANTEAFF
DNA: TGCAGCGTTGAAATCGGGACAGCGAACACTGAAGCTTTCTTT

size: few
J: TRBJ1-1
V: TRBV20-1
D: TRBD1
CDR3: CSASKTGGKGTEAFF
DNA: TGCAGTGCATCGAAGACAGGGGGAAAAGGTACTGAAGCTTTCTTT

size: -
J: TRBJ1-6
V: TRBV10-3
D: -
CDR3: CAISDSRGNSPLHF
DNA: TGTGCCATCAGTGATTCGCGGGGAAATTCACCCCTCCACTTT

size: -
J: TRBJ2-5
V: TRBV20-1
D: TRBD1
CDR3: CSARSGQGYETQYF
DNA: TGCAGTGCTAGATCGGGACAGGGGTACGAGACCCAGTACTTC

size: -
J: TRBJ1-2
V: TRBV7-2
D: -
CDR3: CASSFFAWYGYTF
DNA: TGTGCCAGCAGCTTTTTCGCGTGGTATGGCTACACCTTC